This T cell receptor beta chain derives from a study of OX40 agonist ivuxolimab in advanced cancers. Across the whole study: Cancers in dose escalation were hepatocellular, melanoma, renal cell and head and neck. Prior checkpoint blockade (anti-PD-1, anti-PD-L1 or anti-CTLA-4) was permitted; about 40% had it. Partial response was recorded in three patients: one hepatocellular carcinoma and two cutaneous melanoma cases.

Overall study findings and caveats: Within 6 weeks, CD4+ and CD8+ blood T cells expanded clonally at 0.1 to 3.0 mg/kg.

As to this clone: The antigen is unknown.

Repertoires were generated with immunoSEQ multiplex PCR, while TCRdb's copy carries only in-frame clones and drops some. This sample carries approximately 68,000 clones, 92% of them seen once, and the ten largest clones take 8% to 10%. The trim removed 5 bases at V and 5 bases at J, leaving 8 bases unmatched. CDR3 length: 14 residues. CDR1 is PRHDT and CDR2 is FYEKMQ in the germline V gene (reference sequence). J is TRBJ2-5 and V is TRBV13; 7 bases map to TRBD2. The sequencing used CD4+ or CD8+ T cells sorted from blood, collected in a trial of the OX40 agonist ivuxolimab. The receptor comes from an adult with an advanced solid tumor such as melanoma, head and neck, liver or kidney cancer. The CDR3 spells CASSLGLVGETQYF. The CDR3 nucleotides read TGTGCCAGCAGCCTCGGACTAGTCGGGGAGACCCAGTACTTC.